This is a list of T cell receptor beta chains from one sample in a study of blood T cell repertoires in COVID-19. Assay used: immunoSEQ multiplex PCR; TCRdb lists only in-frame clones, some missing. The data hold hundreds of thousands of clones, with approximately 86% observed a single time. Sequencing input: peripheral blood. The receptors were gathered from a woman aged 25-40 years who had recovered from COVID-19. Each CDR3 is given with its conserved first and last residue. A D gene is named only where the DNA matches it firmly. Clone sizes are given selectively: once, few, many, or a class where the clone is expanded.

J gene	V gene	D gene	clone size	CDR3 DNA	CDR3 protein
TRBJ2-7	TRBV5-1	.	.	TGCGCCAGCAGCTTAGGAGTTGGTGCCTACGAGCAGTACTTC	CASSLGVGAYEQYF
TRBJ1-5	TRBV2	TRBD1	.	TGTGCCAGCAGTGGTCCGGGACAGGGGGTTCAGCCCCAGCATTTT	CASSGPGQGVQPQHF
TRBJ2-3	TRBV10-2	.	once	TGCGCCAGCAGTGAGCAGAGCACAGATACGCAGTATTTT	CASSEQSTDTQYF
TRBJ2-7	TRBV5-5	TRBD1	.	TGTGCCAGCAGCTTGGGCCAGGGGGCGCACGAGCAGTACTTC	CASSLGQGAHEQYF
TRBJ2-3	TRBV6-6	TRBD2	.	TGTGCCAGCAGTCTCGATATAACGACTAGCCGAACAGATACGCAGTATTTT	CASSLDITTSRTDTQYF
TRBJ2-1	TRBV5-1	TRBD2	.	TGCGCCAGCAGCACGGGACTAGCGGGAGGGCCCGACAATGAGCAGTTCTTC	CASSTGLAGGPDNEQFF
TRBJ1-3	TRBV7-2	.	.	TGTGCCAGCAGCAACCTTCTGAGCTCTGGAAACACCATATATTTT	CASSNLLSSGNTIYF
TRBJ2-1	TRBV19	TRBD2	.	TGTGCCAGTAGGTTAGGAAGCGGGAGGAATGAGCAGTTCTTC	CASRLGSGRNEQFF
TRBJ2-5	TRBV2	.	.	TGTGCCAGCAGTGCTGACCAAGAGACCCAGTACTTC	CASSADQETQYF
TRBJ2-5	TRBV5-1	TRBD2	.	TGCGCCAGCAGCTTGGCCGCGGGGGGCCCTCAGGAGACCCAGTACTTC	CASSLAAGGPQETQYF
TRBJ2-6	TRBV30	.	.	TGTGCCTGGATGGTGAGAGGGGCCAACGTCCTGACTTTC	CAWMVRGANVLTF
TRBJ2-1	TRBV27	.	.	TGTGCCAGCAGTTCCAGGGGCAATGAGCAGTTCTTC	CASSSRGNEQFF
TRBJ1-5	TRBV6-2/TRBV6-3	.	few	TGTGCCAGCAGTTATTTTTTGGGACGCAGGGGTTTGGGCAATCAGCCCCAGCATTTT	CASSYFLGRRGLGNQPQHF
TRBJ2-1	TRBV3-1/TRBV3-2	.	.	TGTGCCAGCAGCCCACAAGACTGGAATGAGCAGTTCTTC	CASSPQDWNEQFF
TRBJ1-5	TRBV28	.	few	TGTGCCACCAGGGAGGCGAAGGGTCAGCCCCAGCATTTT	CATREAKGQPQHF
TRBJ1-5	TRBV6-5	.	.	TGTGCCAGCAGCCTTAGCGCGGGAGGGAATCAGCCCCAGCATTTT	CASSLSAGGNQPQHF
TRBJ2-1	TRBV24-1	.	.	TGTGCCACCAGTGCGGGGGATTACAATGAGCAGTTCTTC	CATSAGDYNEQFF
TRBJ1-6	TRBV4-2	TRBD1	few	TGTGCCAGCAGCTCCGGGACAGGGGATATCACCCTCCACTTT	CASSSGTGDITLHF
TRBJ2-7	TRBV2	.	few	TGTGCCAGCAGTGAATCTGAGGCCTCCTACGAGCAGTACTTC	CASSESEASYEQYF
TRBJ2-1	TRBV10-3	.	once	TGTGCCATCAGTGAAGCTAGCATTAATGAGCAGTTCTTC	CAISEASINEQFF
TRBJ2-1	TRBV7-3	TRBD2	.	TGTGCCAGCAGCCAGGGACTAGCGTCCAATGAGCAGTTCTTC	CASSQGLASNEQFF
TRBJ2-2	TRBV9	TRBD1	.	TGTGCCAGCAGCGTTGGGACAGGGGGGACCGGGGAGCTGTTTTTT	CASSVGTGGTGELFF